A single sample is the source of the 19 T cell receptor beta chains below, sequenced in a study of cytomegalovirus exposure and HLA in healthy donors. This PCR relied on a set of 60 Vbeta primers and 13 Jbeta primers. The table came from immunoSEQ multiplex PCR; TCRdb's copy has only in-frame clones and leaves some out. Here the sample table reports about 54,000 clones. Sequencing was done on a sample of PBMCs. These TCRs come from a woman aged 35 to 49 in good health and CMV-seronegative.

The CDR3 region has the DNA TGTGCCAGCAGCTTGGGAGGTGACACTGAAGCTTTCTTT. Translation: CASSLGGDTEAFF. The chain recombines TRBV11-3 with TRBJ1-1; D is uncertain. The germline gives CDR1 SGHNT, CDR2 YENEEA. CDR3 size: 13 residues. Trimming pared 3 bases from V and 3 bases from J, leaving 8 bases between.

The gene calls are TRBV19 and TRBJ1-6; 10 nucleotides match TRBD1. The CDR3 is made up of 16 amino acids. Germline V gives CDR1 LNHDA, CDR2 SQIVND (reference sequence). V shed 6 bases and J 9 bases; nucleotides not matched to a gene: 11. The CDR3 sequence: CASRSDRGNFGSPLHF. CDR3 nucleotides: TGTGCCAGTAGGTCGGACAGGGGGAACTTTGGTTCACCCCTCCACTTT.

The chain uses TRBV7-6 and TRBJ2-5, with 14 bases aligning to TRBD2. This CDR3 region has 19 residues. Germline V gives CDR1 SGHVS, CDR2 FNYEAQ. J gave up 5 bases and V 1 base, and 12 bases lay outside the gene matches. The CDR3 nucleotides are TGTGCCAGCAGCTTAGACATATTGGGCGGACTAGCGGGAGGCGAGACCCAGTACTTC. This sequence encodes CASSLDILGGLAGGETQYF.

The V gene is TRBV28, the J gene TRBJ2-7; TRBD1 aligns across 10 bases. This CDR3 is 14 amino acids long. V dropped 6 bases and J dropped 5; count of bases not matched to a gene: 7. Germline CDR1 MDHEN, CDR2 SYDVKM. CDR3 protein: CASRPGQGWDEQYF. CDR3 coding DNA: TGTGCCAGCAGGCCGGGACAGGGGTGGGACGAGCAGTACTTC.

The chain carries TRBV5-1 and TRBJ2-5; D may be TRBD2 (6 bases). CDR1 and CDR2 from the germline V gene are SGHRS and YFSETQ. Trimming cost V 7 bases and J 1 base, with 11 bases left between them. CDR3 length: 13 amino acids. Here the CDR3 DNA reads TGCGCCAGCTACACTAGCCCCCAAGAGACCCAGTACTTC. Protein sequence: CASYTSPQETQYF. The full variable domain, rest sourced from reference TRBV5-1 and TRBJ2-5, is KAGVTQTPRYLIKTRGQQVTLSCSPISGHRSVSWYQQTPGQGLQFLFEYFSETQRNKGNFPGRFSGRQFSNSRSEMNVSTLELGDSALYLCASYTSPQETQYFGPGTRLLVL.

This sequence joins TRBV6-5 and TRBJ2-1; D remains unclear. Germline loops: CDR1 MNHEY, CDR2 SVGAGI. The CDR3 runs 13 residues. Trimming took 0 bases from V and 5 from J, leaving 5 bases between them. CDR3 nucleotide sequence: TGTGCCAGCAGTTACTCCGAGAACAATGAGCAGTTCTTC. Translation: CASSYSENNEQFF.

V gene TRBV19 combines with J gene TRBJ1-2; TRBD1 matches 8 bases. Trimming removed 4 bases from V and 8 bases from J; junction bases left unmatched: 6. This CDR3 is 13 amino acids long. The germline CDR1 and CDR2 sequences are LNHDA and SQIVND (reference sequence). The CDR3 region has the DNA TGTGCCAGTAGTACAGACAGGGGCAGCGGCTACACCTTC. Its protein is CASSTDRGSGYTF.

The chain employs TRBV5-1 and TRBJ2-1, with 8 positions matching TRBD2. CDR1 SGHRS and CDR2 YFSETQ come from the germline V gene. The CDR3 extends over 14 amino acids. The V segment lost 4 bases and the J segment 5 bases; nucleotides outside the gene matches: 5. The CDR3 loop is CASSPGLAHNEQFF. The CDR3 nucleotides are TGCGCCAGCAGCCCAGGACTAGCTCACAATGAGCAGTTCTTC.

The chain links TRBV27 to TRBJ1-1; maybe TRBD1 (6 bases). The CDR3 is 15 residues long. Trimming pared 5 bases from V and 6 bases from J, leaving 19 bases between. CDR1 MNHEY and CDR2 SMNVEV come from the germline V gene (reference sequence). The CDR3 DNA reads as TGTGCCAGCAGTCCCTCGACAGGAGGTGACCCTGAAGCTTTCTTT. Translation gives CASSPSTGGDPEAFF.

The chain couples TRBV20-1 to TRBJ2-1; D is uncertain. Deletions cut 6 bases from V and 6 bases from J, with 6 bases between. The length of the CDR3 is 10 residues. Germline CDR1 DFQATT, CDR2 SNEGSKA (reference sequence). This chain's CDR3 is CSAKFNEQFF. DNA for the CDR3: TGCAGTGCCAAATTCAATGAGCAGTTCTTC.

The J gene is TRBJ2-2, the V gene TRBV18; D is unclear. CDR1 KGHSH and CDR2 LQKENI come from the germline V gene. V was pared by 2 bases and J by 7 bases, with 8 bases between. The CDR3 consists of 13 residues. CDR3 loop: CASSPAYDGELFF. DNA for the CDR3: TGTGCCAGCTCACCAGCCTATGACGGGGAGCTGTTTTTT.

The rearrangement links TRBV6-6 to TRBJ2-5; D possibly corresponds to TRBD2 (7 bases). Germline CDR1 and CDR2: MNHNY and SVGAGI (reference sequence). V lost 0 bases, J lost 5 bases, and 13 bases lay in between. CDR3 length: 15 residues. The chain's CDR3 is CASSYSGGLDETQYF. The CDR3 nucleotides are TGTGCCAGCAGTTACTCGGGGGGGCTGGACGAGACCCAGTACTTC.

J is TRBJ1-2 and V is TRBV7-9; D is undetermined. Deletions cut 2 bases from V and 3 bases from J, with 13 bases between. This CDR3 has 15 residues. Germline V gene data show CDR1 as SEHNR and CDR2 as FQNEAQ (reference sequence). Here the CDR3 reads CASSLLGRPYYGYTF. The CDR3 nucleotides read TGTGCCAGCAGCTTACTTGGCAGGCCATACTATGGCTACACCTTC.

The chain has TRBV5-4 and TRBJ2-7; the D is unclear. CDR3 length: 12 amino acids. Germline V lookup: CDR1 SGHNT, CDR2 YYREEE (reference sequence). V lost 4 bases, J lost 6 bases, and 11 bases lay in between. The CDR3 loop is CASSLDPSEQYF. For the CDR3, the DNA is TGTGCCAGCAGCCTAGACCCAAGCGAGCAGTACTTC. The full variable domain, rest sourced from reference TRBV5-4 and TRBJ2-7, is ETGVTQSPTHLIKTRGQQVTLRCSSQSGHNTVSWYQQALGQGPQFIFQYYREEENGRGNFPPRFSGLQFPNYSSELNVNALELDDSALYLCASSLDPSEQYFGPGTRLTVT.

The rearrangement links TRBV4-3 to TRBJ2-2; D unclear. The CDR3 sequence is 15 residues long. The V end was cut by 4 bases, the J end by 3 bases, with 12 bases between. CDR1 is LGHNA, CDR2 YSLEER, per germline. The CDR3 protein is CASSPFVGDTGELFF. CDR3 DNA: TGCGCCAGCAGCCCCTTTGTGGGCGACACCGGGGAGCTGTTTTTT.

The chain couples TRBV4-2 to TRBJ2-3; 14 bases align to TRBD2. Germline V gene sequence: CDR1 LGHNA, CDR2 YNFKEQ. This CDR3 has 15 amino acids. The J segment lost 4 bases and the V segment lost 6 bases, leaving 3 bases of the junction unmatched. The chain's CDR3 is CASRPTSGGADTQYF. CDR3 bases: TGTGCCAGCAGACCGACTAGCGGGGGGGCAGATACGCAGTATTTT.

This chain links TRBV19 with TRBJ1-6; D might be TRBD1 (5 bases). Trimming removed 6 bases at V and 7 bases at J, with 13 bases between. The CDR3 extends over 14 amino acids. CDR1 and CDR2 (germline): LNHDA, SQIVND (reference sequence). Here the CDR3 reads CASRLLGGNSPLHF. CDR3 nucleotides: TGTGCCAGTAGACTTCTGGGGGGAAATTCACCCCTCCACTTT. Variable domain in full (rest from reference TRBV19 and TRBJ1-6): DGGITQSPKYLFRKEGQNVTLSCEQNLNHDAMYWYRQDPGQGLRLIYYSQIVNDFQKGDIAEGYSVSREKKESFPLTVTSAQKNPTAFYLCASRLLGGNSPLHFGNGTRLTVT.

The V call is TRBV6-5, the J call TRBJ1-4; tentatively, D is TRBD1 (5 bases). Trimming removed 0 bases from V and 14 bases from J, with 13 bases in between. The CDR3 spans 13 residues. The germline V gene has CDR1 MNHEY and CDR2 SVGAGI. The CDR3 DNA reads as TGTGCCAGCAGTTACTCGGGAGGGGTACGGCTGTTTTTT. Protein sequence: CASSYSGGVRLFF.

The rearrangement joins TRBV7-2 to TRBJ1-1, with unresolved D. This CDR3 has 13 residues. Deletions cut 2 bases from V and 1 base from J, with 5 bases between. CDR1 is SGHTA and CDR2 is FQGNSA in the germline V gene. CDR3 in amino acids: CASSLSGNTEAFF. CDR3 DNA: TGTGCCAGCAGCTTATCCGGGAACACTGAAGCTTTCTTT. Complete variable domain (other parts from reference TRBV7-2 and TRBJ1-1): GAGVSQSPSNKVTEKGKDVELRCDPISGHTALYWYRQSLGQGLEFLIYFQGNSAPDKSGLPSDRFSAERTGGSVSTLTIQRTQQEDSAVYLCASSLSGNTEAFFGQGTRLTVV.